The 14 T cell receptor beta chains given below trace back to one sample, sequenced in a study of beta chain features in type 1 diabetes. Expressed TCRB transcripts were sequenced after all isolated RNA was converted to cDNA. Profiling relied on immunoSEQ multiplex PCR, and the TCRdb table lists in-frame clones only, not all of them. This sample has hundreds of thousands of clones, with less than 20% found just once. The sample comprised naive CD4+ T cells from blood. The source of these receptors is a man between 18 and 29 years old in good health.

This clone came up a few times. The rearrangement uses TRBV5-1 and TRBJ2-5; 7 nucleotides match TRBD1. After removal of 4 bases from V and 6 bases from J, the junction contained 6 bases not matched to a gene. CDR3 size: 13 residues. Germline loops: CDR1 SGHRS, CDR2 YFSETQ. CDR3 in amino acids: CASSPDRVQTQYF. The DNA of the CDR3 is TGCGCCAGCAGCCCCGACAGGGTTCAGACCCAGTACTTC.

The rearrangement joins TRBV7-8 to TRBJ1-2, with TRBD1 matching 7 bases. Germline V gives CDR1 SGHVS, CDR2 FQNEAQ. With 4 bases clipped from V and 0 bases from J, the junction kept 5 bases outside the gene matches. This CDR3 comprises 15 residues. The CDR3 loop reads CASSSYRGPNYGYTF. CDR3 sequence (DNA): TGTGCCAGCAGCTCATACAGGGGTCCTAACTATGGCTACACCTTC.

This clone has more than one count but fewer than ten. CDR3 coding DNA: TGTGCCAGCAGTAACAGTGGGCTGGCGAACACTGAAGCTTTCTTT. This sequence encodes CASSNSGLANTEAFF. This chain uses TRBV2 with TRBJ1-1, with D unclear. Germline V gives CDR1 SNHLY, CDR2 FYNNEI. The CDR3 totals 15 residues. V shed 5 bases and J shed 1 base, with 14 bases lying between them.

There are a few counts of this clone. The gene calls are TRBV14 and TRBJ2-7; D might be TRBD1 or TRBD2, each matching 7 bases. Trimming pared 0 bases from V and 2 bases from J, leaving 17 bases between. The CDR3 consists of 17 residues. Germline V lookup: CDR1 SGHDN, CDR2 FVKESK. The CDR3 nucleotides are TGTGCCAGCAGCCAAGAAGGCCCGGGGGGACAGACCTACGAGCAGTACTTC. This codes for CASSQEGPGGQTYEQYF.

V gene TRBV19 combines with J gene TRBJ2-7, with a tentative D call TRBD2 (7 bases). This CDR3 is built from 15 residues. Germline CDR1 and CDR2: LNHDA and SQIVND (reference sequence). The V end was cut by 4 bases, the J end by 7 bases, with 20 bases between. Written as DNA, the CDR3 is TGTGCCAGTAGTAGGCAGGGGACTACCTCGGGGGAGCAGTACTTC. This gives the protein CASSRQGTTSGEQYF.

The gene calls are TRBV28 and TRBJ1-5, with D maybe TRBD1 (5 bases). The germline CDR1 and CDR2 sequences are MDHEN and SYDVKM. V shed 3 bases and J shed 9 bases, with 18 bases lying between them. The CDR3 spans 15 residues. CDR3 sequence reads: CASSLDGGAFRPQHF. CDR3 DNA sequence: TGTGCCAGCAGTTTGGACGGAGGGGCCTTTCGGCCCCAGCATTTT.

This clone was counted a few times. The rearrangement uses TRBV7-9 and TRBJ1-2; 9 bases align to TRBD1. V shed 2 bases, J shed 6 bases, and the junction held 1 base outside the gene matches. The germline V gene has CDR1 SEHNR and CDR2 FQNEAQ (reference sequence). The CDR3 consists of 13 residues. The DNA of the CDR3 is TGTGCCAGCAGCTTACGACAGGGGGATGGCTACACCTTC. This encodes CASSLRQGDGYTF.

The rearrangement links TRBV7-2 to TRBJ2-7; 8 nucleotides line up with TRBD1. Germline loops: CDR1 SGHTA, CDR2 FQGNSA. V lost 9 bases to trimming and J lost 6 bases; unmatched junction nucleotides: 7. This CDR3 comprises 12 residues. The chain's CDR3 is CASGQGGVEQYF. CDR3 nucleotide sequence: TGTGCCAGTGGACAGGGTGGCGTCGAGCAGTACTTC.

The chain couples TRBV2 to TRBJ1-5; D perhaps matches TRBD1 (5 bases). Per the germline V gene, CDR1 is SNHLY and CDR2 is FYNNEI. Trimming shortened V by 1 base and J by 4 bases, and 11 bases separated the two germline ends. This CDR3 region has 15 residues. The CDR3 spells CASSEGRAPNQPQHF. DNA of the CDR3: TGTGCCAGCAGTGAAGGCAGGGCCCCTAATCAGCCCCAGCATTTT.

This chain uses TRBV9 with TRBJ2-3; D is ambiguous. Trimming took off 1 base at V and 2 bases at J, with 8 bases between the two ends. Germline CDR1 SGDLS, CDR2 YYNGEE. This CDR3 is 14 amino acids long. The CDR3 DNA is TGTGCCAGCAGCGTACTAGGGCACACAGATACGCAGTATTTT. This encodes CASSVLGHTDTQYF.

This clone occurred a few times. The chain joins TRBV5-4 to TRBJ2-1; TRBD2 agrees at 12 bases. Germline V gene lookup returns CDR1 SGHNT and CDR2 YYREEE (reference sequence). The V segment lost 2 bases and the J segment 4 bases; nucleotides outside the gene matches: 1. The CDR3 extends over 15 amino acids. The CDR3 DNA follows: TGTGCCAGCAGCTTAGGGACTAGCGGGTACAATGAGCAGTTCTTC. As protein: CASSLGTSGYNEQFF.

This clone showed up just a few times. The V and J genes are TRBV19 and TRBJ1-2; D remains ambiguous. V lost 8 bases and J 6 bases, leaving 19 bases between the germline ends. The CDR3 is made up of 14 amino acids. Germline lookup yields CDR1 LNHDA and CDR2 SQIVND (reference sequence). CDR3 DNA sequence: TGTGCCAGTTCCATGAGGGAGACGGCCCATGGCTACACCTTC. This encodes CASSMRETAHGYTF.

The chain has TRBV5-1 and TRBJ2-1; no clear D gene. CDR3 length: 15 residues. Germline CDR1 reads SGHRS; CDR2 reads YFSETQ. The ends were cut back, 4 bases at V and 0 bases at J, with 11 bases in the middle. CDR3 sequence: CASSHALDSYNEQFF. CDR3 coding DNA: TGCGCCAGCAGCCACGCATTAGACTCCTACAATGAGCAGTTCTTC.

This clone was found a few times. The rearrangement links TRBV7-2 to TRBJ2-7; D is ambiguous. CDR1 is SGHTA and CDR2 is FQGNSA in the germline V gene. This CDR3 has 14 residues. Trimming shortened V by 1 base and J by 2 bases, and 9 bases separated the two germline ends. For the CDR3, the DNA is TGTGCCAGCAGCTTAGAGGCGGTTACCTACGAGCAGTACTTC. Its protein is CASSLEAVTYEQYF.